The 18 T cell receptor beta chains reported below all come from one sample, sequenced in a study of T cells in Graves' hyperthyroidism and ophthalmopathy. What was amplified from RNA transcripts were TCR beta CDR3 regions. During a first-round RT-PCR of the TCR CDR3, the HTBI primer set was used. MiXCR, applied by TCRdb to the multiplex PCR reads, yields one record per CDR3 protein. The table records roughly 660,000 distinct CDR3 sequences, 15% to 20% of them present only once. Material for sequencing was blood. The receptor source for this set is a man aged 50 to 60 with Graves' hyperthyroidism.

This clonotype was seen more than once but under ten times. The V and J genes are TRBV6-5 and TRBJ2-5; a weak D match, TRBD2 (7 bases). V was pared by 0 bases and J by 5 bases, with 19 bases between. Germline loops: CDR1 MNHEY, CDR2 SVGAGI. CDR3 length: 17 amino acids. In nucleotides, the CDR3 is TGTGCCAGCAGTTACTCGATCCCGGGGGGCGCGGGGGAGACCCAGTACTTC. It is translated as CASSYSIPGGAGETQYF.

This clonotype was seen ten or more times. This chain joins TRBV28 and TRBJ2-5; D call uncertain. The ends were cut back, 4 bases at V and 3 bases at J, with 9 bases in the middle. This CDR3 region has 13 residues. Per the germline V gene, CDR1 is MDHEN and CDR2 is SYDVKM. The DNA of the CDR3 is TGTGCCAGCAGTTCCCTCAATAAAGAGACCCAGTACTTC. Encoded protein: CASSSLNKETQYF.

Only a few counts were recorded for this clonotype. The rearrangement joins TRBV29-1 to TRBJ1-1, with a possible D match to TRBD1 (5 bases). The germline V gene encodes CDR1 SQVTM and CDR2 ANQGSEA. This CDR3 has 12 amino acids. V was cut by 4 bases and J by 2 bases, with 8 bases left in between. The CDR3 region is CSVGRTNTEAFF. The CDR3 DNA is TGCAGCGTTGGCAGGACAAACACTGAAGCTTTCTTT.

The chain's CDR3 is CASTASGRGLFF. CDR3 DNA sequence: TGTGCCAGCACAGCGAGCGGGAGGGGGCTGTTTTTT. The V gene is TRBV6-2 or TRBV6-3, the J gene TRBJ2-2; the match to TRBD2 covers 10 bases. Losses at the gene ends were 7 bases for V and 13 bases for J; bases not matched to a gene: 6. CDR3 length equals 12 residues. Looked up from germline, CDR1 is MNHEY and CDR2 is SVGEGT.

This clonotype occurred many times. V usage is TRBV7-9 and J usage is TRBJ2-3, with D unresolved. The CDR3 extends over 12 amino acids. The V and J ends lost 1 base and 4 bases respectively, with 3 bases between them. The germline V gene encodes CDR1 SEHNR and CDR2 FQNEAQ (reference sequence). The CDR3 reads CASSLVADTQYF. The CDR3 nucleotides read TGTGCCAGCAGCTTAGTAGCAGATACGCAGTATTTT.

This clonotype was recorded a few times. The junction differs from germline at one of its ends, possibly a read error. The rearrangement links TRBV7-7 to TRBJ2-5; maybe TRBD1 (5 bases). Germline V lookup: CDR1 SSHAT, CDR2 FNYEAQ (reference sequence). The CDR3 has 14 residues. Here the CDR3 reads CASSRQSRKGTQYF. In DNA, the CDR3 is TGTGCTAGCAGCCGACAGAGCCGTAAAGGGACCCAGTACTTC.

CDR3 DNA: TGCAGTGCTAGAGATGGTGGGCAGCTTAATGAAAAACTGTTTTTT. It translates to CSARDGGQLNEKLFF. This chain links TRBV20-1 with TRBJ1-4; D gene uncertain. Trimming cost V 0 bases and J 4 bases, with 12 bases left between them. The CDR3 consists of 15 residues. Germline-derived CDR1 and CDR2 are DFQATT and SNEGSKA (reference sequence).

This clonotype was detected a few times. The chain carries TRBV6-5 and TRBJ2-7; TRBD1 matches 12 bases. The CDR3 sequence is 15 residues long. Germline assignment: CDR1 MNHEY and CDR2 SVGAGI. After removal of 0 bases from V and 7 bases from J, the junction contained 4 bases not matched to a gene. This chain's CDR3 is CASSYSGTGGWEQYF. The CDR3 DNA sequence: TGTGCCAGCAGTTACTCCGGGACAGGGGGCTGGGAGCAGTACTTC.

This chain uses TRBV20-1 with TRBJ2-1; no clear D. The CDR3 sequence is 13 residues long. V dropped 1 base and J dropped 8 bases, with 12 bases sitting between them. CDR1 and CDR2 from the germline V gene are DFQATT and SNEGSKA (reference sequence). This CDR3 is CSARGVSIYEQFF. CDR3 nucleotide sequence: TGCAGTGCTAGAGGGGTTAGCATTTATGAGCAGTTCTTC.

This clonotype was seen only a few times. This chain connects TRBV20-1 to TRBJ2-1; D not resolved. The CDR3 is 15 residues long. Per germline, CDR1 DFQATT and CDR2 SNEGSKA (reference sequence). V dropped 4 bases and J dropped 4 bases, with 17 bases sitting between them. The CDR3 region is CSAKGPYSSYNEQFF. In DNA form, the CDR3 reads TGCAGTGCTAAAGGACCTTATTCCTCTTACAATGAGCAGTTCTTC.

The V call is TRBV6-2 or TRBV6-3, the J call TRBJ2-1, with 8 nucleotides matching TRBD2. The CDR3 extends over 18 amino acids. CDR1 is MNHEY and CDR2 is SVGEGT in the germline V gene. With V trimmed by 5 bases and J by 0 bases, 12 bases remained unmatched. CDR3 loop: CASSPHLTSESSYNEQFF. The DNA of the CDR3 is TGTGCCAGCAGTCCCCATCTGACTAGCGAGAGCTCCTACAATGAGCAGTTCTTC.

This sequence joins TRBV7-9 and TRBJ2-1; D perhaps matches TRBD2 (5 bases). Trimming shortened V by 7 bases and J by 7 bases, and 14 bases separated the two germline ends. This CDR3 region has 13 residues. CDR1 and CDR2 (germline): SEHNR, FQNEAQ (reference sequence). The CDR3, as DNA: TGTGCCAGCACCCCCCCGCAGCGGAATGAGCAGTTCTTC. Translating gives CASTPPQRNEQFF.

This clonotype showed up just a few times. The chain carries TRBV20-1 and TRBJ2-1; D may be TRBD1 or TRBD2 (5 bases each). The CDR3 sequence is 13 residues long. Germline CDR1 DFQATT, CDR2 SNEGSKA (reference sequence). V was pared by 0 bases and J by 10 bases, with 13 bases between. This chain's CDR3 is CSARDPMGVEQFF. As DNA, the CDR3 is TGCAGTGCTAGAGACCCCATGGGGGTGGAGCAGTTCTTC.

In its sample, this clonotype was seen many times. The chain employs TRBV7-3 and TRBJ2-1, with TRBD2 matching over 12 bases. This CDR3 is built from 16 residues. The germline gives CDR1 SGHTA, CDR2 FQGTGA. J gave up 10 bases and V 1 base, and 8 bases lay outside the gene matches. The CDR3 here is CASSLNRLAGAKEQFF. In DNA, the CDR3 is TGTGCCAGCAGCTTAAATCGACTAGCGGGAGCCAAGGAGCAGTTCTTC. Combining the CDR3 with reference TRBV7-3 and TRBJ2-1 gives the whole variable domain GAGVSQTPSNKVTEKGKYVELRCDPISGHTALYWYRQSLGQGPEFLIYFQGTGAADDSGLPNDRFFAVRPEGSVSTLKIQRTERGDSAVYLCASSLNRLAGAKEQFFGPGTRLTVL.

The sample holds many counts of this clonotype. V gene TRBV20-1 combines with J gene TRBJ2-3; 7 bases fit TRBD2. This CDR3 region has 16 residues. Trimming cost V 3 bases and J 4 bases; bases outside gene matches: 13. The germline V gene has CDR1 DFQATT and CDR2 SNEGSKA (reference sequence). The CDR3 region is CSARVLAEMPPDTQYF. DNA for the CDR3: TGCAGTGCTAGGGTTCTAGCGGAGATGCCCCCAGATACGCAGTATTTT.

In this sample, this clonotype turned up many times. V usage is TRBV7-6 and J usage is TRBJ2-1; the D gene is possibly TRBD2 (6 bases). The CDR3 is made up of 19 amino acids. Trimming took off 5 bases at V and 6 bases at J, with 29 bases between the two ends. Per the germline V gene, CDR1 is SGHVS and CDR2 is FNYEAQ. CDR3 in DNA: TGTGCCAGCAGCGCCGTTTCTCTCATCGTTAGGAGGGGCTCCAATGAGCAGTTCTTC. It is translated as CASSAVSLIVRRGSNEQFF.

This sequence joins TRBV28 and TRBJ2-7; 8 nucleotides align to TRBD1. V was pared by 8 bases and J by 6 bases, with 12 bases of the junction left unmatched. CDR3 size: 14 residues. From germline, CDR1 is MDHEN and CDR2 SYDVKM. CDR3 in DNA: TGTGCCAGCGGACCGTCAGCAGGGGGCTCCGAGCAGTACTTC. Amino acid sequence: CASGPSAGGSEQYF.

The J gene is TRBJ1-2, the V gene TRBV18, with 9 bases that match TRBD1. Germline V lookup: CDR1 KGHSH, CDR2 LQKENI. This CDR3 is 17 amino acids long. V lost 3 bases to trimming and J lost 4 bases; unmatched junction nucleotides: 12. The DNA of the CDR3 is TGTGCCAGCTCACCTCCCGATGGGACAGGGAGTGGCTATGGCTACACCTTC. Protein: CASSPPDGTGSGYGYTF.